The entry below gives a single T cell receptor (beta chain) sequence along with its context. Here the CDR3 omits its conserved ending phenylalanine or tryptophan, so a read error is the likely source. This sample is part of a study of tumor-infiltrating lymphocytes in glioblastoma multiforme. After removal of 6 bases from V and 6 bases from J, the junction contained 7 bases not matched to a gene. CDR3 length: 14 amino acids. Multiple V-beta primers and a C-beta primer amplified TCRB from RNA. TCRdb passed the multiplex PCR reads through MiXCR, listing each CDR3 protein once. Here the sample spans 15,000 to 20,000 distinct CDR3 sequences, about two thirds being singletons.

This rearrangement joins TRBV12-3 or TRBV12-4 to TRBJ1-5; TRBD1 matches 8 bases. The sample was peripheral blood. The TCR originated in a male donor with glioblastoma. CDR3 residues: CASRVDRAGQPQHP. Here the CDR3 DNA reads TGTGCCAGCAGAGTGGACAGGGCGGGTCAGCCCCAGCATCCT.